The 16 T cell receptor beta chains given below trace back to one sample, sequenced in a study of blood T cell repertoires in COVID-19. Profiled with immunoSEQ multiplex PCR; TCRdb holds only in-frame clones, not every one. The sample has about 220,000 clones, 88% seen once. Sequencing was done on a sample of PBMCs or T cells enriched from blood (not recorded which). The origin of the receptors is a woman aged 45-65 years with acute COVID-19.

This chain connects TRBV30 to TRBJ1-5; D perhaps matches TRBD1 (6 bases). The V and J ends lost 0 bases and 6 bases respectively, with 12 bases between them. From germline, CDR1 is GTSNPN and CDR2 SVGIG (reference sequence). The CDR3 runs 14 residues. CDR3 in DNA: TGTGCCTGGAGTGTAAAGGGGGTCGGTCAGCCCCAGCATTTT. As protein: CAWSVKGVGQPQHF.

The gene calls are TRBV7-8 and TRBJ2-7; D possibly corresponds to TRBD1 (6 bases). CDR1 SGHVS and CDR2 FQNEAQ come from the germline V gene. The CDR3 is made up of 15 amino acids. V lost 5 bases, J lost 0 bases, and 14 bases lay in between. The CDR3 spells CASSPGAISSYEQYF. The DNA for the CDR3 is TGTGCCAGCAGCCCAGGGGCCATAAGCTCCTACGAGCAGTACTTC. Looking up the rest from reference TRBV7-8 and TRBJ2-7 gives the full variable domain: GAGVSQSPRYKVAKRGQDVALRCDPISGHVSLFWYQQALGQGPEFLTYFQNEAQLDKSGLPSDRFFAERPEGSVSTLKIQRTQQEDSAVYLCASSPGAISSYEQYFGPGTRLTVT.

V and J are TRBV4-1 and TRBJ2-7; 10 bases fit TRBD1. Germline trimming cut 2 bases from V and 4 bases from J; bases unmatched to any gene: 8. The CDR3 has 16 residues. The V gene's germline CDR1 is MGHRA and CDR2 YSYEKL. CDR3 sequence reads: CASSQSTGGFSYEQYF. As DNA, the CDR3 is TGCGCCAGCAGCCAATCGACAGGGGGCTTTTCATACGAGCAGTACTTC.

The chain combines TRBV5-1 with TRBJ2-5; 7 nucleotides match TRBD2. The CDR3 is made up of 14 amino acids. The trim removed 0 bases at V and 6 bases at J, leaving 5 bases unmatched. From germline, CDR1 is SGHRS and CDR2 YFSETQ. In DNA, the CDR3 is TGCGCCAGCAGCTTGGAATTGCGGGAGAAGACCCAGTACTTC. Translation gives CASSLELREKTQYF.

V usage is TRBV5-6 and J usage is TRBJ2-7; 7 nucleotides line up with TRBD1. There are 14 residues in the CDR3. Per the germline V gene, CDR1 is SGHDT and CDR2 is YYEEEE. The J segment lost 3 bases and the V segment lost 4 bases, leaving 7 bases of the junction unmatched. CDR3 sequence reads: CASSGWTGNYEQYF. CDR3 nucleotide sequence: TGTGCCAGCAGCGGATGGACAGGCAACTACGAGCAGTACTTC.

The chain has TRBV5-1 and TRBJ2-6, with 10 nucleotides matching TRBD1. CDR1 is SGHRS and CDR2 is YFSETQ in the germline V gene. The CDR3 spans 17 residues. V gave up 2 bases and J gave up 0 bases; unmatched junction bases: 2. CDR3 loop: CASSLGTGASGANVLTF. The CDR3 DNA is TGCGCCAGCAGCTTAGGGACAGGGGCCTCTGGGGCCAACGTCCTGACTTTC.

This rearrangement joins TRBV7-2 to TRBJ2-2, with D hard to call. V was pared by 3 bases and J by 4 bases, with 6 bases between. This CDR3 spans 13 amino acids. Germline lookup yields CDR1 SGHTA and CDR2 FQGNSA. CDR3 sequence reads: CASSFFPTGELFF. The CDR3, as DNA: TGTGCCAGCAGCTTCTTCCCCACCGGGGAGCTGTTTTTT.

CDR3 bases: TGTGCCAGTAGGATACAGGGGACCCTCTACTCTGGAAACACCATATATTTT. Encoded protein: CASRIQGTLYSGNTIYF. The V gene is TRBV19, the J gene TRBJ1-3, with 7 bases matching TRBD1. The germline V gene encodes CDR1 LNHDA and CDR2 SQIVND (reference sequence). There are 17 residues in the CDR3. The junction had 11 bases not matched to a gene; V was cut back by 6 bases and J by 0 bases.

The chain couples TRBV24-1 to TRBJ1-1, with D perhaps matching TRBD1 (5 bases). The CDR3 has 13 residues. The V end lost 5 bases, the J end lost 4 bases, and 10 bases lay between the germline ends. Per germline, CDR1 KGHDR and CDR2 SFDVKD. DNA of the CDR3: TGTGCCACCAGTGGTTCCGGGGGCACTGAAGCTTTCTTT. Translating gives CATSGSGGTEAFF.

The chain uses TRBV10-2 and TRBJ2-7; 8 bases fit TRBD1. The CDR3 is 13 amino acids. J gave up 4 bases and V 5 bases, and 4 bases lay outside the gene matches. Germline loops: CDR1 WSHSY, CDR2 SAAADI. Here the CDR3 reads CASSSGTGYEQYF. The DNA of the CDR3 is TGCGCCAGCAGTTCAGGGACAGGTTACGAGCAGTACTTC.

The V call is TRBV24-1, the J call TRBJ1-5, with D possibly matching TRBD1 (5 bases). Between the trimmed V and J ends, which lost 5 bases and 6 bases, there was a span of 10 bases. From germline, CDR1 is KGHDR and CDR2 SFDVKD. The CDR3 spans 13 residues. The DNA of the CDR3 is TGTGCCACCAGTGCCGACAGTATTCAGCCCCAGCATTTT. Its protein is CATSADSIQPQHF.

The V and J genes are TRBV4-3 and TRBJ1-3; D uncertain. V shed 2 bases and J shed 0 bases, with 5 bases lying between them. This CDR3 is built from 14 residues. CDR1 and CDR2 (germline): LGHNA, YSLEER. The CDR3: CASSQSRSGNTIYF. The DNA of the CDR3 is TGCGCCAGCAGCCAATCCCGCTCTGGAAACACCATATATTTT.

The chain employs TRBV11-2 and TRBJ1-5; possible D gene TRBD1, 5 bases. Germline lookup yields CDR1 SGHAT and CDR2 FQNNGV. The V gene lost 5 bases and the J gene lost 6 bases, with 14 bases spanning the gap. The CDR3 runs 14 residues. The CDR3 loop reads CASSQAGGGQPQHF. The CDR3 DNA reads as TGTGCCAGCAGCCAAGCCGGGGGGGGTCAGCCCCAGCATTTT.

The rearrangement links TRBV27 to TRBJ2-5; D not resolved. Trimming took 6 bases from V and 4 from J, leaving 6 bases between them. Germline CDR1 MNHEY, CDR2 SMNVEV (reference sequence). The CDR3 totals 11 residues. The CDR3 loop is CASSLSETQYF. CDR3 DNA sequence: TGTGCCAGCAGCTTGTCAGAGACCCAGTACTTC.

The chain recombines TRBV18 with TRBJ2-3; 7 bases match TRBD1. The CDR3 extends over 15 amino acids. V lost 9 bases, J lost 1 base, and 10 bases stayed unmatched. Germline V gene data show CDR1 as KGHSH and CDR2 as LQKENI. CDR3 sequence reads: CASAAGTVGTDTQYF. CDR3 DNA sequence: TGTGCCAGTGCCGCCGGGACAGTAGGCACAGATACGCAGTATTTT.

This chain connects TRBV5-5 to TRBJ2-1; 7 bases match TRBD2. The CDR3 contains 14 residues. J gave up 0 bases and V 5 bases, and 2 bases lay outside the gene matches. The germline gives CDR1 SGHKS, CDR2 YYEKEE (reference sequence). The CDR3 is CASRAGSSYNEQFF. The CDR3 bases are TGTGCCAGCAGAGCGGGGAGCTCCTACAATGAGCAGTTCTTC.